The 5 T cell receptor beta chains below were found in one sample sequenced in a study of identical twins (dated by TCRdb to the mid-2010s). Receptors were amplified or captured by 5' RACE. This sample was sequenced with an Illumina HiSeq 2000. The raw public data were reprocessed by TCRdb itself: fastp quality trimming at Q25, MiXCR clonotype calling, in-frame beta chains only. Identical CDR3 proteins give one entry, which carries the most common genes and DNA. For this sample the table gives fewer than 900,000 distinct CDR3 sequences, of which around 20% were detected only once. Around 4.4% of the sample belongs to the ten largest clones. These data are also associated with another study on T cells expressing NK-cell markers.

The sequencing input was PBMCs. These receptors originate from a woman aged 18 to 35 in good health.

This clonotype was detected ten times or more. The chain carries TRBV20-1 and TRBJ2-5; 12 bases match TRBD2. V was clipped by 4 bases and J by 1 base; unmatched bases: 7. Per the germline V gene, CDR1 is DFQATT and CDR2 is SNEGSKA (reference sequence). This CDR3 region has 16 residues. CDR3 sequence reads: CSATASSGRAQETQYF. The CDR3 coding sequence is TGCAGTGCTACCGCCTCTAGCGGGAGGGCCCAAGAGACCCAGTACTTC.

CDR3 nucleotides: TGTGCCAGCAGTCCCCTACGGCGAGGCCCCCACGAGCAGTACTTC. Translated: CASSPLRRGPHEQYF. J is TRBJ2-7 and V is TRBV27; no firm D call. This CDR3 region has 15 residues. With 5 bases removed from V and 5 bases from J, the gap between germline ends came to 19 bases. Germline V gene lookup returns CDR1 MNHEY and CDR2 SMNVEV (reference sequence).

This rearrangement joins TRBV20-1 to TRBJ2-7; TRBD1 might be the D (5 bases). Germline V gene lookup returns CDR1 DFQATT and CDR2 SNEGSKA (reference sequence). The CDR3 totals 15 residues. The V and J ends lost 0 bases and 1 base respectively, with 13 bases between them. The CDR3 sequence is CSARDLATASYEQYF. The CDR3 DNA reads as TGCAGTGCTAGAGATCTGGCGACAGCTTCCTACGAGCAGTACTTC.

This sequence joins TRBV7-3 and TRBJ2-1; D remains ambiguous. Germline lookup yields CDR1 SGHTA and CDR2 FQGTGA. The CDR3 loop spans 13 amino acids. V was pared by 3 bases and J by 4 bases, with 7 bases between. The DNA for the CDR3 is TGTGCCAGCAGCTTGCTGCAATACAATGAGCAGTTCTTC. It translates to CASSLLQYNEQFF.

This clonotype occurred a few times. The chain employs TRBV20-1 and TRBJ1-2; no definite D call. Deletions cut 3 bases from V and 4 bases from J, with 18 bases between. Germline assignment: CDR1 DFQATT and CDR2 SNEGSKA (reference sequence). This CDR3 region has 15 residues. The DNA for the CDR3 is TGCAGTGCTAGCGGACCCTCTTCCGCACTCTATGGCTACACCTTC. Encoded protein: CSASGPSSALYGYTF.